The following is a T cell receptor (beta chain) sequence with its context. These data originate in a study of glioma-infiltrating T cells after dendritic cell vaccination. Germline CDR1 and CDR2: MNHEY and SMNVEV (reference sequence). The CDR3 length is 17 residues. V shed 6 bases and J 4 bases; nucleotides not matched to a gene: 7. The primer mix had 60 V beta and 13 J beta primers. Some clones are missing from TCRdb's copy, which holds only in-frame ones; the method was immunoSEQ multiplex PCR. The sample lists approximately 100,000 clones; 79% were seen once. Patients had residual fresh-frozen tumor tissue and more than two years of survival data. All glioblastoma patients lacked an isocitrate dehydrogenase mutation. Blood PBMC samples: pre-vaccination, two weeks post third vaccination, and at tumor progression.

Sample: blood, taken before dendritic cell vaccination. This TCR was sampled from a human donor with glioblastoma. V usage is TRBV27 and J usage is TRBJ2-6; 12 bases line up with TRBD1. The DNA of the CDR3 is TGTGCCAGCAGCCCGGGACAGGGGGCTTACGGGGCCAACGTCCTGACTTTC. It yields the protein CASSPGQGAYGANVLTF. The complete variable domain, with remaining parts taken from reference TRBV27 and TRBJ2-6, reads EAQVTQNPRYLITVTGKKLTVTCSQNMNHEYMSWYRQDPGLGLRQIYYSMNVEVTDKGDVPEGYKVSRKEKRNFPLILESPSPNQTSLYFCASSPGQGAYGANVLTFGAGSRLTVL.